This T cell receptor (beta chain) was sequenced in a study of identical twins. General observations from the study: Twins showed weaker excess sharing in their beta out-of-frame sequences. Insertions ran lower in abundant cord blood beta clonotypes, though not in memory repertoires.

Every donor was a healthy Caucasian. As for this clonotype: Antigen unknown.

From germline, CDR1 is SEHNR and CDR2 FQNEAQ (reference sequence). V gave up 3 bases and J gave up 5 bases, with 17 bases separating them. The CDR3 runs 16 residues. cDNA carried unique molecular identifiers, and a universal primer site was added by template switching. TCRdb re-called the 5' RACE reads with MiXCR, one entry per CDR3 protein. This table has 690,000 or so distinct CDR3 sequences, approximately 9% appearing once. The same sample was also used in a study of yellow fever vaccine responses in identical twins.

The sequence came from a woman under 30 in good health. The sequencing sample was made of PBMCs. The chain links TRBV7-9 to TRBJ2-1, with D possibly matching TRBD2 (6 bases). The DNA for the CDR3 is TGTGCCAGCAGCTTGCAGACTGCTAGCGCAAACAATGAGCAGTTCTTC. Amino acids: CASSLQTASANNEQFF.